A few counts support the clone carrying this T cell receptor beta chain. This sample stems from a study of patients and donors after allogeneic stem cell transplantation. This CDR3 region has 12 residues. V lost 2 bases, J lost 2 bases, and 4 bases lay in between. MiXCR, applied by TCRdb to the RT-PCR reads, yields one record per CDR3 protein. The sample has roughly 230,000 distinct CDR3 sequences, 13% to 15% seen once. This TCR derives from a human donor who was either an allogeneic HSCT recipient or a stem cell or donor lymphocyte infusion donor (not recorded which). It is not recorded whose cells these are; they may come from a transplant donor. The chain couples TRBV12-3 or TRBV12-4 to TRBJ2-7; D remains unclear. Sequenced: blood, either unsorted or a sorted T cell fraction (not recorded which). The CDR3 reads CASSLTPYEQYF. DNA for the CDR3: TGTGCCAGCAGTTTAACCCCCTACGAGCAGTACTTC.